The 21 T cell receptor beta chains reported below all come from one sample, sequenced in a study of blood T cell repertoires in COVID-19 (dated by TCRdb to about 2020). The method was the immunoSEQ multiplex PCR assay. TCRdb holds this immuneACCESS table with in-frame rearrangements only. Some clones are missing; in checked studies, unresolved V genes explain under half, and the rest has no known cause. This sample lists approximately 200,000 clones; around 80% were detected once. The ten largest clones capture 12% of the sample. Specimen: peripheral blood. Source of these receptors: an elderly woman with COVID-19, enrolled during active disease.

The chain employs TRBV4-3 and TRBJ2-2; 10 bases line up with TRBD2. Losses at the gene ends were 5 bases for V and 4 bases for J; bases not matched to a gene: 4. This CDR3 comprises 15 residues. Per germline, CDR1 LGHNA and CDR2 YSLEER. CDR3 region: CASSSSGGATGELFF. CDR3 coding DNA: TGCGCCAGCAGCTCAAGCGGGGGGGCCACCGGGGAGCTGTTTTTT.

The J gene is TRBJ2-6, the V gene TRBV19, with D unresolved. The CDR3 contains 15 residues. The V end was cut by 1 base, the J end by 0 bases, with 4 bases between. Germline V gene data show CDR1 as LNHDA and CDR2 as SQIVND (reference sequence). Written as DNA, the CDR3 is TGTGCCAGTAGTATAGCTTACTCTGGGGCCAACGTCCTGACTTTC. Its protein is CASSIAYSGANVLTF.

The V call is TRBV24-1, the J call TRBJ2-1, with D possibly TRBD1 on 6 matching bases. Per germline, CDR1 KGHDR and CDR2 SFDVKD. V was trimmed by 9 bases and J by 1 base, leaving 9 bases between them. CDR3 length: 13 amino acids. CDR3 loop: CATSGASYNEQFF. The CDR3 region has the DNA TGTGCCACCTCAGGGGCGTCCTACAATGAGCAGTTCTTC.

This clone was seen just once. This chain links TRBV7-9 with TRBJ2-1, with TRBD2 as a possible D gene (6 bases). This CDR3 comprises 14 residues. The germline V gene has CDR1 SEHNR and CDR2 FQNEAQ (reference sequence). Trimming left V 1 base short and J 6 bases short, with 10 bases between. CDR3 sequence reads: CASSLVRGINEQFF. The CDR3 DNA sequence: TGTGCCAGCAGCTTAGTACGCGGGATCAATGAGCAGTTCTTC.

The chain employs TRBV28 and TRBJ1-2; D remains ambiguous. Germline lookup yields CDR1 MDHEN and CDR2 SYDVKM. This CDR3 is built from 13 residues. The germline V and J ends were trimmed by 5 bases and 4 bases, with 11 bases remaining between them. The CDR3 coding sequence is TGTGCCAGCAGTACTCCCGGGAGCTATGGCTACACCTTC. This sequence encodes CASSTPGSYGYTF.

The chain uses TRBV29-1 and TRBJ1-1; 8 bases agree with TRBD1. Looked up from germline, CDR1 is SQVTM and CDR2 is ANQGSEA. V trimming: 8 bases; J trimming: 0 bases; junction bases outside the gene matches: 14. The CDR3 sequence is 16 residues long. The CDR3 nucleotides are TGCAGCCAATCAGGACAGGGACGGGCGATGAACACTGAAGCTTTCTTT. Its protein product is CSQSGQGRAMNTEAFF. Drawing the rest from reference TRBV29-1 and TRBJ1-1, the complete variable domain is SAVISQKPSRDICQRGTSLTIQCQVDSQVTMMFWYRQQPGQSLTLIATANQGSEATYESGFVIDKFPISRPNLTFSTLTVSNMSPEDSSIYLCSQSGQGRAMNTEAFFGQGTRLTVV.

The chain has TRBV4-1 and TRBJ2-7, with D tentatively TRBD2 (5 bases). This CDR3 has 16 residues. V was cut by 0 bases and J by 2 bases, with 14 bases left in between. Germline CDR1 and CDR2: MGHRA and YSYEKL. The CDR3 sequence is CASSQDPGLLTYEQYF. As DNA, the CDR3 is TGCGCCAGCAGCCAAGATCCGGGGTTACTTACCTACGAGCAGTACTTC.

DNA of the CDR3: TGCGCCAGCAGTCCCCCGGGACTAGAGAACACCGGGGAGCTGTTTTTT. It codes for CASSPPGLENTGELFF. The rearrangement joins TRBV5-1 to TRBJ2-2, with 8 bases aligning to TRBD2. Germline CDR1 is SGHRS and CDR2 is YFSETQ. V shed 5 bases and J 1 base; nucleotides not matched to a gene: 7. The CDR3 has 16 residues. The complete variable domain, with remaining parts taken from reference TRBV5-1 and TRBJ2-2, reads KAGVTQTPRYLIKTRGQQVTLSCSPISGHRSVSWYQQTPGQGLQFLFEYFSETQRNKGNFPGRFSGRQFSNSRSEMNVSTLELGDSALYLCASSPPGLENTGELFFGEGSRLTVL.

The V gene is TRBV5-4, the J gene TRBJ2-3, with D hard to call. CDR1 is SGHNT, CDR2 YYREEE, per germline (reference sequence). The ends were cut back, 2 bases at V and 1 base at J, with 11 bases in the middle. The CDR3 runs 15 residues. CDR3 nucleotide sequence: TGTGCCAGCAGCTTACAATTAATGGGCACAGATACGCAGTATTTT. Residues: CASSLQLMGTDTQYF.

This clone has a handful of counts. The chain couples TRBV28 to TRBJ1-1, with 7 bases aligning to TRBD1. The germline CDR1 and CDR2 sequences are MDHEN and SYDVKM. The CDR3 spans 13 residues. V trimming: 6 bases; J trimming: 10 bases; junction bases outside the gene matches: 11. The CDR3 bases are TGTGCCAGCAGACCGACAGGGTTATTCTCAGCTTTCTTT. Amino acids: CASRPTGLFSAFF.

V and J are TRBV7-2 and TRBJ1-2; TRBD1 aligns across 9 bases. The CDR3 length is 13 residues. The V gene's germline CDR1 is SGHTA and CDR2 FQGNSA. J gave up 6 bases and V 6 bases, and 5 bases lay outside the gene matches. This CDR3 reads CASRVTGGDGYTF. CDR3 coding DNA: TGTGCCAGCAGGGTCACAGGGGGCGATGGCTACACCTTC.

The chain has TRBV29-1 and TRBJ1-2, with a weak D call TRBD1 (6 bases). This CDR3 is built from 12 residues. Looked up from germline, CDR1 is SQVTM and CDR2 is ANQGSEA. The ends were cut back, 4 bases at V and 3 bases at J, with 9 bases in the middle. CDR3: CSVVNRDYGYTF. For the CDR3, the DNA is TGCAGCGTTGTTAACAGGGACTATGGCTACACCTTC.

The rearrangement links TRBV5-1 to TRBJ1-6; TRBD1 might be the D (5 bases). Trimming shortened V by 0 bases and J by 8 bases, and 15 bases separated the two germline ends. CDR3 length equals 16 residues. From germline, CDR1 is SGHRS and CDR2 YFSETQ. The CDR3 here is CASSLVGAGLDSPLHF. The CDR3 nucleotides read TGCGCCAGCAGCTTGGTTGGGGCAGGGCTTGATTCACCCCTCCACTTT.

V gene TRBV2 combines with J gene TRBJ2-1, with D possibly matching TRBD2 (6 bases). Trimming took off 4 bases at V and 1 base at J, with 8 bases between the two ends. The CDR3 has 14 residues. From germline, CDR1 is SNHLY and CDR2 FYNNEI. The CDR3: CASSGLVSYNEQFF. CDR3 DNA: TGTGCCAGCAGTGGACTAGTTTCCTACAATGAGCAGTTCTTC.

The rearrangement links TRBV6-6 to TRBJ1-6; D unresolved. The length of the CDR3 is 15 residues. Germline assignment: CDR1 MNHNY and CDR2 SVGAGI (reference sequence). Trimming cost V 8 bases and J 0 bases, with 11 bases left between them. CDR3: CASSRLSSYNSPLHF. The DNA of the CDR3 is TGTGCCAGCTCTCGACTCAGCTCCTATAATTCACCCCTCCACTTT.

The CDR3 spells CATGTGSGNTIYF. The CDR3 bases are TGTGCCACCGGGACAGGGTCTGGAAACACCATATATTTT. The chain couples TRBV7-2 to TRBJ1-3; 9 bases are a match to TRBD1. Germline-derived CDR1 and CDR2 are SGHTA and FQGNSA. The CDR3 sequence is 13 residues long. Trimming cost V 10 bases and J 1 base; bases outside gene matches: 2.

The J gene is TRBJ2-6, the V gene TRBV27; D call uncertain. The V end was cut by 3 bases, the J end by 0 bases, with 6 bases between. The length of the CDR3 is 15 residues. The V gene's germline CDR1 is MNHEY and CDR2 SMNVEV (reference sequence). The CDR3 nucleotides are TGTGCCAGCAGTTTGTCCCTCTCTGGGGCCAACGTCCTGACTTTC. Encoded protein: CASSLSLSGANVLTF.

The V call is TRBV12-5, the J call TRBJ1-1, with 7 bases aligning to TRBD1. The CDR3 contains 15 residues. From germline, CDR1 is LGHNT and CDR2 FRNRAP. V dropped 5 bases and J dropped 1; count of bases not matched to a gene: 7. The CDR3 here is CASGLYWTGNTEAFF. The CDR3 DNA follows: TGTGCTAGTGGTCTCTATTGGACAGGGAACACTGAAGCTTTCTTT.

This clone has a handful of counts. V is TRBV9 and J is TRBJ2-1; a possible D gene is TRBD2 (7 bases). V was clipped by 0 bases and J by 4 bases, with 11 bases between them. This CDR3 spans 15 amino acids. Per the germline V gene, CDR1 is SGDLS and CDR2 is YYNGEE. CDR3 bases: TGTGCCAGCAGCGTAGGTCGGGGGGCTTACAATGAGCAGTTCTTC. This codes for CASSVGRGAYNEQFF. The full variable domain, completed using reference TRBV9 and TRBJ2-1, is DSGVTQTPKHLITATGQRVTLRCSPRSGDLSVYWYQQSLDQGLQFLIQYYNGEERAKGNILERFSAQQFPDLHSELNLSSLELGDSALYFCASSVGRGAYNEQFFGPGTRLTVL.

The V gene is TRBV2, the J gene TRBJ1-2, with no clear D. V dropped 6 bases and J dropped 1 base, with 9 bases sitting between them. CDR1 is SNHLY, CDR2 FYNNEI, per germline. The CDR3 runs to 13 residues. In nucleotides, the CDR3 is TGTGCCAGCAGGAACATAATTAACTATGGCTACACCTTC. It yields the protein CASRNIINYGYTF.

Many counts were recorded for this clone. The chain uses TRBV9 and TRBJ2-2, with 12 bases that match TRBD2. The CDR3 is 16 residues long. Germline V gives CDR1 SGDLS, CDR2 YYNGEE. The V and J ends lost 4 bases and 2 bases, in that order; junction bases with no gene match: 3. The CDR3 DNA follows: TGTGCCAGCAGCCAGACTAGCGGGGGTAACACCGGGGAGCTGTTTTTT. The encoded protein is CASSQTSGGNTGELFF.